This T cell receptor beta chain was found in a study of blood T cells in healthy people across ages. Germline-derived CDR1 and CDR2 are LGHDT and YNNKEL (reference sequence). Trimming removed 7 bases from V and 3 bases from J, with 12 bases in between. The CDR3 extends over 13 amino acids. Per-sample yields of isolated PBMCs were at least 6 million. A second 7 to 11 cycle PCR used barcoded and J-beta primers. MiXCR was run by TCRdb on the 5' RACE reads, yielding one entry per CDR3 protein. The table includes 380,000 or so distinct CDR3 sequences, approximately 51% detected once. Material: blood. This TCR was sampled from a man between 60 and 70 years old in good health. V is TRBV3-1 and J is TRBJ2-5; D might be TRBD2 (5 bases). Written as DNA, the CDR3 is TGTGCCAGCAACGCCGGGATCAAAGAGACCCAGTACTTC. Translation: CASNAGIKETQYF.